What follows are 25 T cell receptor beta chains derived from one specimen sequenced in a study of monozygotic twins with inflammatory bowel disease. Reanalyzing the 5' RACE reads, TCRdb keeps one entry per CDR3 protein, without DNA. The sample's table shows about 380,000 distinct CDR3 sequences. Sequenced: blood. The receptor set was obtained from a human donor with ulcerative colitis or Crohn's disease, or a healthy co-twin of an affected twin (not recorded which).

The chain carries TRBV5-6 and TRBJ1-1. Germline V gene sequence: CDR1 SGHDT, CDR2 YYEEEE. The CDR3 spans 16 residues. The chain's CDR3 is CASSFAVGGTNTEAFF.

The chain employs TRBV7-8 and TRBJ1-5; the TCRdb call, TRBD1, lacks DNA for checking. The CDR3 extends over 16 amino acids. CDR1 and CDR2 from the germline V gene are SGHVS and FQNEAQ. This CDR3 reads CASSLAGQGLYQPQHF. Complete variable domain (other parts from reference TRBV7-8 and TRBJ1-5): GAGVSQSPRYKVAKRGQDVALRCDPISGHVSLFWYQQALGQGPEFLTYFQNEAQLDKSGLPSDRFFAERPEGSVSTLKIQRTQQEDSAVYLCASSLAGQGLYQPQHFGDGTRLSIL.

CDR3 sequence reads: CASSLNSRSSNQPQHF. J is TRBJ1-5 and V is TRBV18. The germline V gene has CDR1 KGHSH and CDR2 LQKENI. The CDR3 has 16 residues.

This chain uses TRBV7-2 with TRBJ1-4. The germline V gene has CDR1 SGHTA and CDR2 FQGNSA. The CDR3 is 15 amino acids. CDR3 in amino acids: CASSSLPGLREKLFF.

The chain links TRBV28 to TRBJ2-7; TCRdb proposes TRBD1, but this gene call is untestable without DNA. Per germline, CDR1 MDHEN and CDR2 SYDVKM. This CDR3 contains 15 residues. The CDR3 region is CASSLFGTVAYEQYF.

V gene TRBV3-1 combines with J gene TRBJ2-3; TCRdb calls TRBD2, which cannot be checked without DNA. CDR1 and CDR2 from the germline V gene are LGHDT and YNNKEL (reference sequence). CDR3 size: 20 residues. The CDR3 loop is CASSQDRLAGGRTYADTQYF.

V is TRBV4-3 and J is TRBJ2-3; TCRdb calls TRBD2, which cannot be checked without DNA. The CDR3 has 16 residues. Looked up from germline, CDR1 is LGHNA and CDR2 is YSLEER. CDR3 region: CASSQVTAGVTDTQYF.

The chain combines TRBV7-2 with TRBJ2-7; checking the TCRdb D call of TRBD1 is not possible without DNA. In germline, CDR1 is SGHTA, CDR2 FQGNSA. This CDR3 has 15 amino acids. This chain's CDR3 is CASSARTGGWYEQYF.

The chain links TRBV14 to TRBJ2-3; TCRdb proposes TRBD2, but this gene call is untestable without DNA. Per germline, CDR1 SGHDN and CDR2 FVKESK. This CDR3 spans 17 amino acids. CDR3 sequence: CASSQDRTSGDSDTQYF.

This chain connects TRBV24-1 to TRBJ2-2; TCRdb designates TRBD1, a call that cannot be tested without DNA. Germline loops: CDR1 KGHDR, CDR2 SFDVKD. The CDR3 runs to 14 residues. CDR3 loop: CATLPGQGSGELFF.

The chain carries TRBV7-9 and TRBJ2-3. Looked up from germline, CDR1 is SEHNR and CDR2 is FQNEAQ (reference sequence). The CDR3 runs 12 residues. The CDR3 region is CGHSASTDTQYF.

This chain connects TRBV28 to TRBJ2-7; TCRdb indicates TRBD1, and absent DNA this call remains unverified. Germline CDR1 and CDR2: MDHEN and SYDVKM. The CDR3 covers 15 residues. The CDR3 protein is CASSLQGAPTYEQYF.

The J gene is TRBJ2-1, the V gene TRBV20-1; TCRdb lists TRBD1, though no DNA is available to test this call. The germline V gene has CDR1 DFQATT and CDR2 SNEGSKA (reference sequence). This CDR3 contains 17 residues. Here the CDR3 reads CSARDGTGQGALNEQFF.

This chain links TRBV4-1 with TRBJ1-3. CDR3 length equals 15 residues. Germline V gene sequence: CDR1 MGHRA, CDR2 YSYEKL. CDR3 amino acids: CASSQPEKSWNTIYF.

The V gene is TRBV11-2, the J gene TRBJ2-5; lacking DNA, the TRBD1 call made by TCRdb goes unchecked. This CDR3 is 14 amino acids long. Germline V gene data show CDR1 as SGHAT and CDR2 as FQNNGV. The CDR3 here is CASSPRGGIQSQYF.

The gene calls are TRBV6-5 and TRBJ2-3; checking the TCRdb D call of TRBD1 is not possible without DNA. CDR1 is MNHEY and CDR2 is SVGAGI in the germline V gene. The CDR3 runs 18 residues. CDR3 in amino acids: CASSYSSGGPRHTDTQYF.

The chain combines TRBV7-2 with TRBJ1-3. Germline V gives CDR1 SGHTA, CDR2 FQGNSA. CDR3 length: 12 amino acids. The CDR3 sequence: CASSLPTNTIYF.

The chain combines TRBV5-1 with TRBJ2-7; the TCRdb D gene call, TRBD1, has no DNA to confirm it. The CDR3 sequence is 15 residues long. From germline, CDR1 is SGHRS and CDR2 YFSETQ. The CDR3 sequence: CASSLGGGPSYEQYF.

The J gene is TRBJ2-7, the V gene TRBV20-1; checking the TCRdb D call of TRBD1 is not possible without DNA. Germline lookup yields CDR1 DFQATT and CDR2 SNEGSKA (reference sequence). This CDR3 comprises 13 residues. The CDR3 loop is CSANDGQGYEQYF.

This CDR3 is CASRTRRQGLNTEAFF. This rearrangement joins TRBV12-2 to TRBJ1-1; the D call of TRBD1 rests on TCRdb alone, since no DNA is present to check it. TRBV12-2 is labeled a pseudogene. The CDR3 covers 16 residues.

V usage is TRBV5-1 and J usage is TRBJ2-5; checking the TCRdb D call of TRBD1 is not possible without DNA. CDR3 size: 13 residues. The germline V gene has CDR1 SGHRS and CDR2 YFSETQ. This CDR3 is CASNQGKVETQYF.

This chain joins TRBV18 and TRBJ2-1; TCRdb's assignment of TRBD1 cannot be checked, as there is no DNA. Germline V lookup: CDR1 KGHSH, CDR2 LQKENI. This CDR3 has 16 residues. CDR3 residues: CASSSPGGAPYNEQFF. Filled out from reference TRBV18 and TRBJ2-1, the complete variable domain reads NAGVMQNPRHLVRRRGQEARLRCSPMKGHSHVYWYRQLPEEGLKFMVYLQKENIIDESGMPKERFSAEFPKEGPSILRIQQVVRGDSAAYFCASSSPGGAPYNEQFFGPGTRLTVL.

The V gene is TRBV28, the J gene TRBJ2-7; absent DNA, TCRdb's TRBD1 call cannot be checked. The CDR3 has 14 residues. The V gene's germline CDR1 is MDHEN and CDR2 SYDVKM. CDR3 in amino acids: CASMGHDPTDEQYF.

The CDR3 region is CSARPAQNNYGYTF. The rearrangement joins TRBV20-1 to TRBJ1-2. The CDR3 sequence is 14 residues long. The germline gives CDR1 DFQATT, CDR2 SNEGSKA (reference sequence).

CDR3 amino acids: CSVDLSSEQFF. V gene TRBV29-1 combines with J gene TRBJ2-1. This CDR3 has 11 amino acids. Germline V gene lookup returns CDR1 SQVTM and CDR2 ANQGSEA.